These 28 T cell receptor beta chains share one sample of origin, sequenced in a study of blood T cell repertoires in COVID-19. Libraries were prepared by immunoSEQ multiplex PCR; TCRdb keeps only in-frame clonotypes and omits some of them. Of around 320,000 clones listed, nearly 90% were seen once; the top ten hold around 10%. Sequencing used peripheral blood. The receptors originated from a woman aged 25 to 39 with COVID-19, enrolled during active disease.

The CDR3, as DNA: TGTGCCAGCAGCCCCGACAGGAACTATGGCTACACCTTC. This encodes CASSPDRNYGYTF. The rearrangement uses TRBV7-2 and TRBJ1-2, with D perhaps matching TRBD1 (6 bases). Germline lookup yields CDR1 SGHTA and CDR2 FQGNSA. This CDR3 has 13 residues. Trimming shortened V by 5 bases and J by 2 bases, and 9 bases separated the two germline ends.

The CDR3 DNA reads TGTGCCACCCAGGACAGGGCCAACAATGAGCAGTTCTTC. Translation gives CATQDRANNEQFF. The chain employs TRBV19 and TRBJ2-1, with TRBD1 matching 8 bases. The germline CDR1 and CDR2 sequences are LNHDA and SQIVND (reference sequence). CDR3 size: 13 residues. J gave up 5 bases and V 10 bases, and 7 bases lay outside the gene matches. Drawing the rest from reference TRBV19 and TRBJ2-1, the complete variable domain is DGGITQSPKYLFRKEGQNVTLSCEQNLNHDAMYWYRQDPGQGLRLIYYSQIVNDFQKGDIAEGYSVSREKKESFPLTVTSAQKNPTAFYLCATQDRANNEQFFGPGTRLTVL.

This CDR3 is CASSLSRDTQYF. The CDR3 nucleotides are TGTGCCAGCAGCTTGAGCAGGGATACGCAGTATTTT. The genes are TRBV5-6 and TRBJ2-3, with no clear D. From germline, CDR1 is SGHDT and CDR2 YYEEEE. V was cut by 1 base and J by 6 bases, with 6 bases left in between. CDR3 length equals 12 residues.

The CDR3 DNA is TGCAGCGTCGCGGACAGGGGGCCTGGCTACACCTTC. Translating it yields CSVADRGPGYTF. The rearrangement joins TRBV29-1 to TRBJ1-2, with TRBD1 identical over 11 bases. CDR3 size: 12 residues. The germline CDR1 and CDR2 sequences are SQVTM and ANQGSEA. The V and J ends lost 6 bases and 7 bases, in that order; junction bases with no gene match: 4.

The V call is TRBV10-1, the J call TRBJ2-5; the D is unclear. The V gene lost 4 bases and the J gene lost 3 bases, with 9 bases spanning the gap. Germline CDR1 and CDR2: WNHNN and SYGVQD (reference sequence). This CDR3 has 13 amino acids. The CDR3 region has the DNA TGCGCCAGCAGTGGACAACGAAAAGAGACCCAGTACTTC. This encodes CASSGQRKETQYF.

This clone was found a few times. Here the CDR3 DNA reads TGTGCCAGCAGCCCCCGCCCCGGGACAGAGAATTCACCCCTCCACTTT. This codes for CASSPRPGTENSPLHF. V and J are TRBV5-5 and TRBJ1-6; 7 nucleotides match TRBD1. J lost 7 bases, V lost 4 bases, and 11 bases had no gene match. The CDR3 totals 16 residues. Germline V CDR1 and CDR2: SGHKS, YYEKEE (reference sequence).

The V call is TRBV5-4, the J call TRBJ2-5, with 8 bases fitting TRBD2. V lost 2 bases, J lost 5 bases, and 8 bases stayed unmatched. The CDR3 runs 15 residues. The V gene's germline CDR1 is SGHNT and CDR2 YYREEE (reference sequence). This CDR3 reads CASSFPAGGGETQYF. In DNA, the CDR3 is TGTGCCAGCAGCTTCCCGGCCGGCGGGGGGGAGACCCAGTACTTC. Based on the CDR3 plus reference TRBV5-4 and TRBJ2-5, the full variable domain is ETGVTQSPTHLIKTRGQQVTLRCSSQSGHNTVSWYQQALGQGPQFIFQYYREEENGRGNFPPRFSGLQFPNYSSELNVNALELDDSALYLCASSFPAGGGETQYFGPGTRLLVL.

The rearrangement uses TRBV6-1 and TRBJ1-5, with 7 positions matching TRBD1. The CDR3 has 16 amino acids. The ends lost 2 bases at V and 6 bases at J; junction bases unmatched: 10. Germline CDR1 reads MNHNS; CDR2 reads SASEGT. This chain's CDR3 is CASSELERTGFQPQHF. The DNA of the CDR3 is TGTGCCAGCAGTGAACTTGAGAGGACAGGTTTTCAGCCCCAGCATTTT.

This sequence joins TRBV18 and TRBJ2-7; D ambiguous. Germline loops: CDR1 KGHSH, CDR2 LQKENI. V was pared by 0 bases and J by 4 bases, with 16 bases between. The length of the CDR3 is 16 residues. The CDR3 sequence: CASSPPAPTPPYEQYF. CDR3 sequence (DNA): TGTGCCAGCTCACCACCGGCCCCGACTCCCCCTTACGAGCAGTACTTC.

The rearrangement uses TRBV5-5 and TRBJ1-1; D unclear. Germline values: CDR1 SGHKS, CDR2 YYEKEE (reference sequence). The CDR3 totals 14 residues. The V gene lost 0 bases and the J gene lost 2 bases, with 8 bases spanning the gap. The CDR3 DNA reads as TGTGCCAGCAGCTTGGCCAACAGAAACACTGAAGCTTTCTTT. Protein product: CASSLANRNTEAFF.

The chain links TRBV2 to TRBJ1-1; D may be TRBD1 (5 bases). The V gene lost 6 bases and the J gene lost 7 bases, with 12 bases spanning the gap. The V gene's germline CDR1 is SNHLY and CDR2 FYNNEI. The CDR3 has 12 residues. The CDR3 coding sequence is TGTGCCAGCAGGGGTAGACAGATTGAAGCTTTCTTT. This encodes CASRGRQIEAFF.

The CDR3 DNA reads TGCAGCGTGGGCCGGGACAGGGGGCATGGAGATACGCAGTATTTT. Encoded protein: CSVGRDRGHGDTQYF. This chain links TRBV29-1 with TRBJ2-3; the match to TRBD1 covers 12 bases. The CDR3 has 15 residues. Trimming took 6 bases from V and 5 from J; bases not matched to a gene: 9. Germline V gene data show CDR1 as SQVTM and CDR2 as ANQGSEA.

J is TRBJ1-3 and V is TRBV10-3, with 12 bases identical to TRBD1. The junction had 9 bases not matched to a gene; V was cut back by 6 bases and J by 0 bases. The CDR3 covers 18 residues. CDR1 and CDR2 (germline): ENHRY, SYGVKD. This CDR3 is CAIRPGQGAENSGNTIYF. The CDR3 coding sequence is TGTGCCATCAGGCCGGGACAGGGGGCGGAAAACTCTGGAAACACCATATATTTT.

The genes are TRBV6-1 and TRBJ1-5; no reliable D call. CDR1 MNHNS and CDR2 SASEGT come from the germline V gene. The CDR3 is made up of 16 amino acids. V lost 3 bases to trimming and J lost 0 bases, with 12 bases between them. The CDR3 DNA reads TGTGCCAGCAGTGAGGAGGGCCTTCCTAGCAATCAGCCCCAGCATTTT. The encoded protein is CASSEEGLPSNQPQHF.

The chain carries TRBV19 and TRBJ1-4; unclear D gene. The V gene lost 3 bases and the J gene lost 7 bases, with 12 bases spanning the gap. The CDR3 runs 14 residues. The germline V gene encodes CDR1 LNHDA and CDR2 SQIVND (reference sequence). DNA of the CDR3: TGTGCCAGTAGTATCACGGGAATCGGTGAAAAACTGTTTTTT. This codes for CASSITGIGEKLFF.

The rearrangement joins TRBV19 to TRBJ2-2; D remains ambiguous. Germline CDR1 and CDR2: LNHDA and SQIVND (reference sequence). Deletions cut 6 bases from V and 9 bases from J, with 8 bases between. CDR3 length: 11 residues. CDR3: CASSQSRELFF. DNA for the CDR3: TGTGCCAGTAGCCAATCCAGGGAGCTGTTTTTT.

The chain carries TRBV6-6 and TRBJ1-5, with D unclear. Germline V gene sequence: CDR1 MNHNY, CDR2 SVGAGI (reference sequence). The CDR3 has 13 residues. Trimming cost V 8 bases and J 0 bases, with 8 bases left between them. CDR3 sequence (DNA): TGTGCCAGCCACAGTTATAGCAATCAGCCCCAGCATTTT. Its protein product is CASHSYSNQPQHF.

This chain connects TRBV5-1 to TRBJ2-2, with D tentatively TRBD2 (6 bases). Between the trimmed V and J ends, which lost 2 bases and 0 bases, there was a span of 8 bases. Germline values: CDR1 SGHRS, CDR2 YFSETQ. The CDR3 is 15 amino acids. CDR3 sequence reads: CASSLAGSNTGELFF. The CDR3 DNA is TGCGCCAGCAGCTTAGCGGGTTCGAACACCGGGGAGCTGTTTTTT.

The rearrangement uses TRBV19 and TRBJ2-1, with TRBD1 identical over 7 bases. With V trimmed by 6 bases and J by 6 bases, 2 bases remained unmatched. Germline-derived CDR1 and CDR2 are LNHDA and SQIVND (reference sequence). The CDR3 has 12 residues. CDR3 coding DNA: TGTGCCAGTAGCCAGGGGGTCAATGAGCAGTTCTTC. Its translation is CASSQGVNEQFF.

The V gene is TRBV5-6, the J gene TRBJ2-5, with D uncertain. V was trimmed by 4 bases and J by 4 bases, leaving 5 bases between them. The CDR3 has 11 residues. The germline V gene encodes CDR1 SGHDT and CDR2 YYEEEE. CDR3 amino acids: CASSILETQYF. As DNA, the CDR3 is TGTGCCAGCAGCATATTAGAGACCCAGTACTTC.

The genes are TRBV7-9 and TRBJ2-2; unclear D gene. V was shortened by 1 base and J by 6 bases, with 9 bases between the two germline ends. CDR1 SEHNR and CDR2 FQNEAQ come from the germline V gene (reference sequence). The CDR3 extends over 14 amino acids. For the CDR3, the DNA is TGTGCCAGCAGCTTAGTGAGTAGCCCCGGGGAGCTGTTTTTT. Its protein product is CASSLVSSPGELFF.

The CDR3 nucleotides read TGCGCCAGCAGTGAGGTGGCCGTCTCCCTCCACTTT. Its translation: CASSEVAVSLHF. This chain uses TRBV10-2 with TRBJ1-6, with D unresolved. V was shortened by 2 bases and J by 14 bases, with 10 bases between the two germline ends. The CDR3 loop spans 12 amino acids. The germline CDR1 and CDR2 sequences are WSHSY and SAAADI.

The V and J genes are TRBV20-1 and TRBJ2-1; 7 bases match TRBD2. The CDR3 runs 13 residues. CDR1 and CDR2 (germline): DFQATT, SNEGSKA (reference sequence). In nucleotides, the CDR3 is TGCAGAGTTAGTAGCGGGTTTTACAATGAGCAGTTCTTC. Translation gives CRVSSGFYNEQFF.

The V call is TRBV3-1 (or the pseudogene TRBV3-2), the J call TRBJ2-5; TRBD2 matches 8 bases. This CDR3 has 15 residues. Losses at the gene ends were 4 bases for V and 1 base for J; bases not matched to a gene: 5. The germline V gene encodes CDR1 LGHDT and CDR2 YNNKEL (reference sequence). Here the CDR3 reads CASSLGSGGQETQYF. In DNA form, the CDR3 reads TGTGCCAGCAGCCTGGGGAGCGGGGGCCAAGAGACCCAGTACTTC.

The V gene is TRBV5-1, the J gene TRBJ2-3, with 12 positions matching TRBD2. The CDR3 extends over 15 amino acids. Per the germline V gene, CDR1 is SGHRS and CDR2 is YFSETQ. V gave up 5 bases and J gave up 7 bases; unmatched junction bases: 8. The CDR3 sequence: CASRYLAGGPNTQYF. The CDR3 nucleotides read TGCGCCAGCAGGTATCTAGCGGGGGGGCCGAATACGCAGTATTTT.

This clone was counted once. The chain carries TRBV5-4 and TRBJ1-1; TRBD1 aligns across 8 bases. The V and J ends lost 0 bases and 5 bases, in that order; junction bases with no gene match: 6. Germline V lookup: CDR1 SGHNT, CDR2 YYREEE (reference sequence). This CDR3 has 15 residues. This CDR3 is CASSLGQGAKTEAFF. CDR3 bases: TGTGCCAGCAGCTTGGGTCAGGGGGCGAAGACTGAAGCTTTCTTT.

This clone was seen once. This chain joins TRBV7-7 and TRBJ1-3, with 8 bases aligning to TRBD1. CDR3 size: 15 residues. From germline, CDR1 is SSHAT and CDR2 FNYEAQ (reference sequence). J lost 4 bases, V lost 6 bases, and 8 bases had no gene match. The CDR3 coding sequence is TGTGCCAGCAGTCCCCAGGGGGCGTTCGGAAACACCATATATTTT. Its translation is CASSPQGAFGNTIYF.

The chain is built from TRBV19 and TRBJ2-1, with D possibly TRBD2 on 7 matching bases. Deletions cut 7 bases from V and 8 bases from J, with 18 bases between. The CDR3 has 14 amino acids. CDR1 and CDR2 from the germline V gene are LNHDA and SQIVND (reference sequence). Written as DNA, the CDR3 is TGTGCCAGTACCCGGGGGGCGCTGAGCTATGAGCAGTTCTTC. Its translation is CASTRGALSYEQFF.